The present entry profiles one TCR beta chain with its context. This clone was counted only a few times. The antigen it recognizes is unknown. Per-base quality was not reported, and no clone a single base away is much larger than it. Trimming accounts for 6 bases at V and 0 bases at J, while the number of junction bases matched to no gene is 3. CDR1 and CDR2 were assigned from the germline V gene as MNHEY and SVGAGI. From the cysteine through the phenylalanine, the CDR3 covers 14 amino acids. The sequence is cut down to CDR3 DNA, 42 bases in frame from base 1. The entry originates in a study of CD8+ T cells in alopecia areata (dated 2018 in TCRdb). Regarding the complete study: The treated patients took part in an open-label pilot trial in which moderate-to-severe alopecia areata was treated with oral tofacitinib at 5 to 10 mg twice daily. Patients received tofacitinib for 6 to 18 months and were then followed off drug for 6 months to check for delayed response and recurrence. In humans, TCRbeta sequencing was performed on scalp tissue and on sorted CD4+ and CD8+ peripheral blood T cells from healthy controls and from patients with patchy or totalis/universalis alopecia areata. Biopsies were taken from tofacitinib-treated patients at baseline and again at 4 and 24 weeks into treatment, and several of those patients also had a later scalp biopsy. The RNA source kit depended on sample type: the PAXgene miRNA kit for fixed scalp, the miRNeasy kit for PBMCs, and the RNeasy kit for mouse skin. To study T cell clonal expansion in alopecia areata, the researchers applied high-throughput TCRbeta sequencing to both the C3H/HeJ mouse model and human patients. Amplification of TCRbeta CDR3 regions was done by immunoSEQ multiplex PCR using 35 Vbeta forward primers and 13 Jbeta reverse primers. Scalp clonality was compared across normal scalp (n=4), patchy alopecia areata scalp (n=8), and alopecia totalis/universalis scalp (n=8). In treated patients, disease severity was measured using the SALT score, which gives the percentage of scalp surface area affected. The paper's findings and limits, for the study overall: Many expanded lesional clones persisted in scalp and blood during tofacitinib treatment, which may partly explain relapse after stopping treatment. The treated cohort was small, with a single nonresponder, so links between baseline CD8+ expansion and response need larger studies. Shared TCR sequences between patients were less evident than in mice, which may be partly attributable to HLA diversity in the patient population. Tofacitinib significantly lowered scalp clonality and the number of expanded CD8+ clones among the top 100 scalp clones. Lesional scalp, especially in alopecia totalis/universalis, showed higher clonality and more expanded CD8+ clones than normal scalp, suggesting antigenic drive. Scalp TCR repertoire analysis is complicated because resident alphabeta T cells in normal human skin are also sequenced, whereas mouse skin is dominated by gammadelta T cells.

What this sample's treatment or condition label stands for: oral pan-JAK inhibitor, 5-10 mg twice daily. From alopecia areata patients, peripheral blood was collected along with lesional scalp punch biopsies. PBMCs were isolated by density centrifugation and stained for CD3, CD4 and CD8, after which CD4+ and CD8+ T cells were sorted on a FACSAria. The method was the immunoSEQ multiplex PCR assay. For TCR sequencing, RNA was extracted from every sample and reverse transcribed into cDNA to serve as template. SuperScript III was used to make first-strand cDNA, primed with a 2:1 mix of oligo-dT and random hexamers. A synthetic immune receptor repertoire was used to measure amplification bias, and any remaining bias was corrected computationally. From the authors' description of their analysis: After raw reads were preprocessed to remove errors, the CDR3 was defined following IMGT conventions as running from the conserved cysteine to phenylalanine. Clonality was computed as 1 minus the Shannon entropy, with the entropy normalized by log2 of the number of productive unique TCRs. Whether scalp clones were CD4 or CD8 was inferred by matching scalp TCRbeta sequences against CD4 and CD8 repertoires sorted from blood. Drawn from immuneACCESS, this table holds only the in-frame rearrangements with V and J called that TCRdb kept. Clones are partly lost; checked studies trace under half to an unresolved V gene and leave the rest unexplained. The V and J calls and clone size come from that table; D and trimming were worked out from the DNA. The sample table records around 180,000 clones; around three fifths of these occur just once. Jointly, the top ten make up approximately 1.2% of the sample.

Recombination linked TRBV6-5 to TRBJ2-3; the central 7 bases match TRBD1. Specimen: CD4+ T cells sorted from blood, collected around week 50, from a patient treated with tofacitinib. The receptor was isolated from a human donor with alopecia areata. The DNA sequence is given as TGTGCCAGCAGAACAGGGGAAAGCACAGATACGCAGTATTTT. Its protein product is CASRTGESTDTQYF.